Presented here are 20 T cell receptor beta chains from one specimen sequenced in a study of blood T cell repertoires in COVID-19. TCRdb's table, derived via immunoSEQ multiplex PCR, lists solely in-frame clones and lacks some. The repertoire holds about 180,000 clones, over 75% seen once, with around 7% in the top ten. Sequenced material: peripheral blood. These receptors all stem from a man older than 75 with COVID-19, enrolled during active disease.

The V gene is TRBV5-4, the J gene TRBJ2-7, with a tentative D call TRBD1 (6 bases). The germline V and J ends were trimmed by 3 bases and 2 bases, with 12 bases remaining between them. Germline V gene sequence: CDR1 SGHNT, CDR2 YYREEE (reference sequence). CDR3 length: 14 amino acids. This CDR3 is CASSSQGRTYEQYF. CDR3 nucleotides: TGTGCCAGCAGCTCACAGGGCCGAACCTACGAGCAGTACTTC.

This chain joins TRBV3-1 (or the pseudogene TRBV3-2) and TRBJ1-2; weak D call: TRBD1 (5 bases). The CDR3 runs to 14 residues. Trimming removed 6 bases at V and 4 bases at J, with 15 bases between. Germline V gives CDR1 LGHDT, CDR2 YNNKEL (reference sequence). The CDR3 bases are TGTGCCAGCAGTCTCAGGGTTGCTAGCTATGGCTACACCTTC. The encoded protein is CASSLRVASYGYTF.

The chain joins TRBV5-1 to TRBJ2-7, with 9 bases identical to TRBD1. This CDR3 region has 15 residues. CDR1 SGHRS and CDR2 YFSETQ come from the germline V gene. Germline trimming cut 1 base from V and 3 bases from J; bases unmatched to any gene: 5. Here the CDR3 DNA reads TGCGCCAGCAGCTTGCCTGGGGGACAGGGCTACGAGCAGTACTTC. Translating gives CASSLPGGQGYEQYF.

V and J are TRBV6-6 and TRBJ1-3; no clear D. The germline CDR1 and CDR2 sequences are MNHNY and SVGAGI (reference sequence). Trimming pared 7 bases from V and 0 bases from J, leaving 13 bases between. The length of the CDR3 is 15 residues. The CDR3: CASMLWRVSGNTIYF. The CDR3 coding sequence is TGTGCCAGCATGCTGTGGCGGGTCTCTGGAAACACCATATATTTT.

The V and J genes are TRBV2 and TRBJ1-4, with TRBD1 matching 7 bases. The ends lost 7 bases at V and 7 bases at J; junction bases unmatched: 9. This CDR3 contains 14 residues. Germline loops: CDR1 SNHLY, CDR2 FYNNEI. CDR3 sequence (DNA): TGTGCCAGCAAGCTCGGGACAGTCGCTGAAAAACTGTTTTTT. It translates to CASKLGTVAEKLFF.

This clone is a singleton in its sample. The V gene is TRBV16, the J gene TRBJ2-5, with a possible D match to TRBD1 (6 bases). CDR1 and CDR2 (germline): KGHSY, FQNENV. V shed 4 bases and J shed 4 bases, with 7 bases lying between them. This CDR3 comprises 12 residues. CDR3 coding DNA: TGTGCCAGCAGCCTACAGGGAGAGACCCAGTACTTC. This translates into CASSLQGETQYF.

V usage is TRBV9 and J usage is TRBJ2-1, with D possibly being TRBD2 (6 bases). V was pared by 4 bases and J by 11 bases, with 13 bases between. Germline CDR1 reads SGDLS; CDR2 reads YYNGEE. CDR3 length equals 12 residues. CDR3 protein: CASSPRGTKQFF. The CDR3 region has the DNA TGTGCCAGCAGCCCCCGCGGGACCAAGCAGTTCTTC.

CDR3 amino acids: CASSERQSHTGELFF. The CDR3 nucleotides are TGTGCCAGCAGTGAAAGACAGAGTCACACCGGGGAGCTGTTTTTT. This chain links TRBV2 with TRBJ2-2, with a weak D call TRBD1 (5 bases). The CDR3 runs 15 residues. Germline CDR1 reads SNHLY; CDR2 reads FYNNEI. V lost 2 bases, J lost 3 bases, and 10 bases lay in between.

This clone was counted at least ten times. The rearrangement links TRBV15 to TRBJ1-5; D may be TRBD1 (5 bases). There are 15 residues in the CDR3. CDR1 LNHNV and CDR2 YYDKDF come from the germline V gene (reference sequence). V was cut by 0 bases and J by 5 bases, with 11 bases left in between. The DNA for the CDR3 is TGTGCCACCAGCAGAGATTTGGGGGGAGATCAGCCCCAGCATTTT. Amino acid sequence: CATSRDLGGDQPQHF.

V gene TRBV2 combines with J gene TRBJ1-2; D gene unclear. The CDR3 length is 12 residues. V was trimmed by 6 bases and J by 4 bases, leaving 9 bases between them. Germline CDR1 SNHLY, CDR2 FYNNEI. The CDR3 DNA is TGTGCCAGCAGCACGGCTAGCTATGGCTACACCTTC. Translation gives CASSTASYGYTF.

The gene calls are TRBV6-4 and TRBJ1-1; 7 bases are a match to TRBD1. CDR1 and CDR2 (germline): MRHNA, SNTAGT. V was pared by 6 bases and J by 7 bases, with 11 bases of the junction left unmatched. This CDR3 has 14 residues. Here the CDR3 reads CASRLTGVSSEAFF. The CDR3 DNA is TGTGCCAGCAGGCTTACAGGGGTTAGTAGTGAAGCTTTCTTT.

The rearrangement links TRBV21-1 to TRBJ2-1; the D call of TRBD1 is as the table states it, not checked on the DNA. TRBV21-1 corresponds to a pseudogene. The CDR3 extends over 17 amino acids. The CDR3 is CASSKKNARGQGNEQFF. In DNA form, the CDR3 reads TGTGCCAGCAGCAAAAAAAATGCAAGGGGGCAGGGCAATGAGCAGTTCTTC.

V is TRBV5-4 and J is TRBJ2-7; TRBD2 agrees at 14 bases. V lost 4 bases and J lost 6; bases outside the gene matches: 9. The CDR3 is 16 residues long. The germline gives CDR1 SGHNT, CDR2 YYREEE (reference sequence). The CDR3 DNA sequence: TGTGCCAGCAGCACCACGACTAGCGGGGGGGCAAGCGAGCAGTACTTC. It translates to CASSTTTSGGASEQYF.

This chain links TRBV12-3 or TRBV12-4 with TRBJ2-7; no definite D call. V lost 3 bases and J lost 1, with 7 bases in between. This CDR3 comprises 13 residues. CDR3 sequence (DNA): TGTGCCAGCAGTTTTAGAGGATCCTACGAGCAGTACTTC. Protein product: CASSFRGSYEQYF.

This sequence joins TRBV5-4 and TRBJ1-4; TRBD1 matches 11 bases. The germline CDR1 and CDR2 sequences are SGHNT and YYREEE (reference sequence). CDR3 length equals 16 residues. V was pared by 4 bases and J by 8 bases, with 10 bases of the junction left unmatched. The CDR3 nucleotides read TGTGCCAGCAGCGTGGGACAGGGGGGAAGAGGGGAAAAACTGTTTTTT. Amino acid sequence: CASSVGQGGRGEKLFF.

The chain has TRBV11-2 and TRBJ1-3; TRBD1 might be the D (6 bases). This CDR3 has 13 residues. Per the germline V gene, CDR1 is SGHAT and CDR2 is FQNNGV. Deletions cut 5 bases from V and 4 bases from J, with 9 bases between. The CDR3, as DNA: TGTGCCAGCAGCCTGGACAGAGGAAACACCATATATTTT. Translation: CASSLDRGNTIYF.

The CDR3 is CASNLQGEGSYTF. CDR3 DNA: TGTGCCAGCAATCTACAGGGAGAGGGGAGCTACACCTTC. The V and J genes are TRBV5-4 and TRBJ1-2, with a weak D call TRBD1 (6 bases). This CDR3 is 13 amino acids long. V was pared by 6 bases and J by 9 bases, with 18 bases between. CDR1 and CDR2 (germline): SGHNT, YYREEE (reference sequence). Full variable domain (rest looked up from reference TRBV5-4 and TRBJ1-2): ETGVTQSPTHLIKTRGQQVTLRCSSQSGHNTVSWYQQALGQGPQFIFQYYREEENGRGNFPPRFSGLQFPNYSSELNVNALELDDSALYLCASNLQGEGSYTFGSGTRLTVV.

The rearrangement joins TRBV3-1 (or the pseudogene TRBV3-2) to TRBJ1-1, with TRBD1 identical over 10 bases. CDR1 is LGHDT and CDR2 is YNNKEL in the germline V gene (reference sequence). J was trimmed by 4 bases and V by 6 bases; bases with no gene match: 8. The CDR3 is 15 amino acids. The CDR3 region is CASSWPGQGTTEAFF. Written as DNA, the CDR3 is TGTGCCAGCAGTTGGCCGGGACAGGGGACCACTGAAGCTTTCTTT.

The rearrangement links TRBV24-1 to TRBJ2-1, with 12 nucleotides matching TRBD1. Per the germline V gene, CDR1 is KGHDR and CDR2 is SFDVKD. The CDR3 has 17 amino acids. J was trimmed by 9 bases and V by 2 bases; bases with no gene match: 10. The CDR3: CATSDSGQGARTSEQFF. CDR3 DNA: TGTGCCACCAGTGATTCGGGACAGGGGGCGCGAACTAGTGAGCAGTTCTTC.

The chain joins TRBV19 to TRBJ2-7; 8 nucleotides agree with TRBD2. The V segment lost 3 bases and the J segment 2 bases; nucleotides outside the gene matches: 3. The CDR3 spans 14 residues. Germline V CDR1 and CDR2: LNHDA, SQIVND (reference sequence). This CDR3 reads CASSIRGGPYEQYF. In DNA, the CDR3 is TGTGCCAGTAGTATTCGGGGGGGCCCCTACGAGCAGTACTTC.